These T cell receptor beta chains were read from a single sample in a study of shared clonotypes between healthy human individuals. Produced via immunoSEQ multiplex PCR; TCRdb's table is partial and in-frame only. Among 300,000 to 400,000 clones, about 74% were seen once, and the ten largest hold 10%. Sequences were obtained from memory CD4+ T cells sorted from blood. These receptors all stem from a man aged 25-45 years in good health. Both conserved end residues are part of each CDR3. D genes are given only for firm matches. The size of a clone is reported for some rows only, either as once, few or many, or as a class for expanded clones.

j_gene | d_gene | v_gene | abundance | CDR3aa | CDR3nt
TRBJ2-7 | TRBD2 | TRBV15 | - | CATSRRSGTSQSYEQYF | TGTGCCACCAGCAGACGTTCCGGGACTAGCCAATCCTACGAGCAGTACTTC
TRBJ1-1 | TRBD1 | TRBV10-1 | once | CASRQGLNTEAFF | TGCGCCAGCAGACAGGGGTTGAACACTGAAGCTTTCTTT
TRBJ2-5 | - | TRBV9 | few | CASSVLPSVGETQYF | TGTGCCAGCAGCGTATTGCCTAGCGTGGGGGAGACCCAGTACTTC
TRBJ2-1 | - | TRBV18 | - | CASSPPSGRGNEQFF | TGTGCCAGCTCACCACCTTCTGGGAGAGGCAATGAGCAGTTCTTC
TRBJ2-7 | TRBD1 | TRBV23-1 | - | CASRAKRRTGTDFYEQYF | TGCGCCAGCCGTGCCAAACGTCGTACCGGGACAGACTTCTACGAGCAGTACTTC
TRBJ2-1 | - | TRBV11-2 | - | CASSLASGSSLGFF | TGTGCCAGCAGCTTAGCCAGCGGCTCCTCCCTGGGGTTCTTC
TRBJ1-2 | - | TRBV30 | few | CAWTDLGPAGYTF | TGTGCCTGGACGGATCTTGGTCCTGCTGGCTACACCTTC
TRBJ1-1 | - | TRBV6-1 | many | CASSAGAGKAFF | TGTGCCAGCAGTGCCGGAGCAGGGAAAGCTTTCTTT
TRBJ2-1 | TRBD2 | TRBV5-1 | - | CASSVLAGGEQFF | TGCGCCAGCAGCGTCTTAGCGGGAGGTGAGCAGTTCTTC
TRBJ2-5 | TRBD2 | TRBV25-1 | - | CASSEAGAPETQYF | TGTGCCAGCAGTGAAGCGGGAGCCCCAGAGACCCAGTACTTC
TRBJ1-3 | - | TRBV5-1 | - | CASSLAGLGSGNTIYF | TGCGCCAGCAGCTTGGCCGGCTTAGGCTCTGGAAACACCATATATTTT
TRBJ1-4 | - | TRBV28 | once | CASSSIRRGLGEKLFF | TGTGCCAGCAGTTCGATTCGCAGGGGCCTGGGGGAAAAACTGTTTTTT
TRBJ2-1 | - | TRBV15 | once | CATSLRSVNEQFF | TGTGCCACCAGCCTCAGGTCGGTCAATGAGCAGTTCTTC
TRBJ2-3 | - | TRBV7-9 | - | CASSLDSSTDTQYF | TGTGCCAGCAGCCTGGACAGTTCCACAGATACGCAGTATTTT
TRBJ2-4 | TRBD1 | TRBV28 | - | CASRAKGTGGFWNIQYF | TGTGCCAGCAGAGCAAAGGGGACAGGGGGGTTTTGGAACATTCAGTACTTC
TRBJ1-2 | - | TRBV28 | - | CASSLAGYTYGYTF | TGTGCCAGCAGTTTAGCGGGATACACCTATGGCTACACCTTC
TRBJ2-7 | - | TRBV9 | - | CASSNSGLNYEQYF | TGTGCCAGCTCCAACTCGGGGCTTAACTACGAGCAGTACTTC
TRBJ1-5 | - | TRBV23-1 | many | CASRKQGCGGQPQHF | TGCGCCAGCAGAAAACAGGGTTGTGGTGGTCAGCCCCAGCATTTT
TRBJ2-7 | TRBD1 | TRBV18 | - | CASSPGQVLYEQYF | TGTGCCAGCTCACCGGGACAGGTTTTGTACGAGCAGTACTTC
TRBJ1-1 | - | TRBV10-1 | - | CASSDGAGGSFF | TGCGCCAGCAGTGACGGTGCAGGTGGTTCTTTCTTT
TRBJ1-2 | TRBD1 | TRBV7-2 | - | CASSLGDRGNYGYTF | TGTGCCAGCAGCTTAGGGGACAGGGGTAACTATGGCTACACCTTC
TRBJ2-3 | TRBD2 | TRBV29-1 | - | CSVGSGTSGRTQYF | TGCAGCGTTGGATCCGGGACTAGCGGGAGAACGCAGTATTTT
TRBJ2-7 | - | TRBV7-8 | - | CASSPFQVPYEQYF | TGTGCCAGCAGCCCCTTTCAGGTGCCCTACGAGCAGTACTTC
TRBJ1-4 | - | TRBV30 | - | CAWSRGGEKLFF | TGTGCCTGGTCCAGGGGAGGCGAAAAACTGTTTTTT
TRBJ2-1 | - | TRBV5-5 | - | CASSLGNNEQFF | TGTGCCAGCAGCCTAGGGAACAATGAGCAGTTCTTC
TRBJ2-1 | - | TRBV29-1 | - | CSVEPNYNEQFF | TGCAGCGTTGAACCAAACTACAATGAGCAGTTCTTC
TRBJ2-5 | - | TRBV27 | few | CASSLTANRVETQYF | TGTGCCAGCAGTTTAACCGCGAACAGGGTGGAGACCCAGTACTTC
TRBJ2-1 | TRBD2 | TRBV12-5 | - | CASGLVGLAGSKFF | TGTGCTAGTGGTTTGGTGGGACTAGCGGGATCAAAGTTCTTC
TRBJ1-1 | - | TRBV18 | few | CASSPLPGANTEAFF | TGTGCCAGCTCACCCCTTCCTGGGGCGAACACTGAAGCTTTCTTT
TRBJ2-7 | - | TRBV5-1 | - | CASSLAVGSYEQYF | TGCGCCAGCAGCTTGGCCGTAGGGTCCTACGAGCAGTACTTC
TRBJ1-1 | TRBD1 | TRBV7-2 | - | CASSLAGQGAEAFF | TGTGCCAGCAGCTTAGCGGGACAGGGGGCTGAAGCTTTCTTT
TRBJ2-1 | - | TRBV18 | - | CASSPGQGLYNEQFF | TGTGCCAGCTCACCCGGGCAGGGGCTATACAATGAGCAGTTCTTC
TRBJ2-7 | - | TRBV29-1 | few | CSVEVSGFGEQYF | TGCAGCGTTGAAGTTTCAGGGTTTGGCGAGCAGTACTTC
TRBJ2-3 | - | TRBV20-1 | few | CSASDGTSSNF | TGCAGTGCTAGTGATGGGACTTCTAGTAATTTT
TRBJ1-3 | - | TRBV28 | - | CASSLWGANSGNTIYF | TGTGCCAGCAGTTTGTGGGGGGCCAACTCTGGAAACACCATATATTTT
TRBJ2-5 | - | TRBV9 | - | CASSVVGSFTETQYF | TGTGCCAGCAGCGTAGTCGGGAGTTTTACGGAGACCCAGTACTTC
TRBJ1-1 | TRBD1 | TRBV29-1 | - | CSVEGTQGAQTEAFF | TGCAGCGTTGAAGGTACACAGGGGGCGCAGACTGAAGCTTTCTTT
TRBJ1-3 | TRBD1 | TRBV2 | - | CASSDAGQRNTIYF | TGTGCCAGCAGTGACGCGGGACAGAGAAACACCATATATTTT
TRBJ2-7 | TRBD1 | TRBV2 | - | CATEGQGANEQYF | TGTGCCACCGAGGGACAGGGTGCAAACGAGCAGTACTTC